These 30 T cell receptor beta chains originate from one sample sequenced in a study of T-cell reconstitution after alpha-beta-depleted transplantation in children. Unique molecular identifiers were incorporated during preparation of the TCRbeta library. TCRdb called the PCR reads again in MiXCR, with one record for every CDR3 protein. The table records approximately 250,000 distinct CDR3 sequences, more than 7.5% of them present only once. Sample: PBMCs from the stem cell graft donor, taken from the stem cell graft. These receptors were obtained from a human donor who donated a stem cell graft to a child with SCID.

This clonotype was seen repeatedly, ten times or more. The chain joins TRBV12-3 or TRBV12-4 to TRBJ1-3; a weak D match, TRBD1 (6 bases). V was pared by 6 bases and J by 0 bases, with 9 bases between. The CDR3 is made up of 14 amino acids. The CDR3 loop reads CASREGGSGNTIYF. CDR3 nucleotide sequence: TGTGCCAGCAGGGAGGGGGGCTCTGGAAACACCATATATTTT.

This clonotype was recorded many times. The chain carries TRBV5-1 and TRBJ1-2; 12 bases line up with TRBD1. Germline lookup yields CDR1 SGHRS and CDR2 YFSETQ. Trimming took 4 bases from V and 8 from J; bases not matched to a gene: 12. The CDR3 is 16 amino acids. The CDR3: CASSTEPGQGAEGYTF. In nucleotides, the CDR3 is TGCGCCAGCAGCACTGAGCCGGGACAGGGGGCGGAAGGCTACACCTTC. Based on the CDR3 plus reference TRBV5-1 and TRBJ1-2, the full variable domain is KAGVTQTPRYLIKTRGQQVTLSCSPISGHRSVSWYQQTPGQGLQFLFEYFSETQRNKGNFPGRFSGRQFSNSRSEMNVSTLELGDSALYLCASSTEPGQGAEGYTFGSGTRLTVV.

At least ten counts were recorded for this clonotype. CDR3 sequence: CASSQGQASVWETQYF. CDR3 in DNA: TGCGCCAGCAGCCAAGGACAGGCTTCCGTTTGGGAGACCCAGTACTTC. This chain links TRBV4-1 with TRBJ2-5; a weak D match, TRBD1 (6 bases). The CDR3 contains 16 residues. Germline CDR1 and CDR2: MGHRA and YSYEKL. Trimming removed 1 base at V and 5 bases at J, with 17 bases between.

This clonotype has ten or more counts. J is TRBJ2-1 and V is TRBV5-1; possible D gene TRBD1, 6 bases. Trimming left V 7 bases short and J 1 base short, with 21 bases between. Germline V CDR1 and CDR2: SGHRS, YFSETQ. CDR3 length: 17 residues. CDR3 in amino acids: CASRSSLTGHSYNEQFF. CDR3 bases: TGCGCCAGCCGCTCGAGCCTGACAGGCCATTCCTACAATGAGCAGTTCTTC.

This clonotype came up many times. The V and J genes are TRBV20-1 and TRBJ2-1, with 10 bases aligning to TRBD2. The ends lost 6 bases at V and 5 bases at J; junction bases unmatched: 7. CDR3 size: 14 residues. Germline CDR1 is DFQATT and CDR2 is SNEGSKA (reference sequence). In nucleotides, the CDR3 is TGCAGTGCCCCCGGACTAGCGGAGAACAATGAGCAGTTCTTC. Translation gives CSAPGLAENNEQFF.

This clonotype was seen many times. This chain connects TRBV5-1 to TRBJ2-3; D unresolved. V was clipped by 1 base and J by 5 bases, with 8 bases between them. Per the germline V gene, CDR1 is SGHRS and CDR2 is YFSETQ. The CDR3 sequence is 13 residues long. CDR3 nucleotides: TGCGCCAGCAGCTTGATATTGCGAGATACGCAGTATTTT. It encodes CASSLILRDTQYF.

The sample holds many counts of this clonotype. This chain links TRBV7-8 with TRBJ1-3; TRBD1 might be the D (5 bases). CDR1 and CDR2 (germline): SGHVS, FQNEAQ. The V and J ends lost 1 base and 0 bases respectively, with 16 bases between them. The CDR3 loop spans 18 amino acids. The CDR3 reads CASSLDGPGTYSGNTIYF. The CDR3 DNA reads TGTGCCAGCAGCTTAGACGGACCTGGGACCTACTCTGGAAACACCATATATTTT. Supplemented by reference TRBV7-8 and TRBJ1-3, the full variable domain reads GAGVSQSPRYKVAKRGQDVALRCDPISGHVSLFWYQQALGQGPEFLTYFQNEAQLDKSGLPSDRFFAERPEGSVSTLKIQRTQQEDSAVYLCASSLDGPGTYSGNTIYFGEGSWLTVV.

This clonotype was counted ten times or more. The chain combines TRBV28 with TRBJ2-1; D is unclear. The CDR3 contains 16 residues. The ends were cut back, 5 bases at V and 5 bases at J, with 19 bases in the middle. Germline V gene sequence: CDR1 MDHEN, CDR2 SYDVKM. The CDR3 spells CASSPPFAGPDNEQFF. For the CDR3, the DNA is TGTGCCAGCAGTCCCCCCTTCGCAGGTCCGGACAATGAGCAGTTCTTC.

This clonotype was seen a few times. The chain has TRBV7-9 and TRBJ2-7; 11 nucleotides line up with TRBD2. CDR1 and CDR2 (germline): SEHNR, FQNEAQ (reference sequence). CDR3 length equals 13 residues. J gave up 3 bases and V 6 bases, and 1 base lay outside the gene matches. The CDR3 coding sequence is TGTGCCAGCAGGCTAGCGGGGGGCTACGAGCAGTACTTC. This sequence encodes CASRLAGGYEQYF. Combining the CDR3 with reference TRBV7-9 and TRBJ2-7 gives the whole variable domain DTGVSQNPRHKITKRGQNVTFRCDPISEHNRLYWYRQTLGQGPEFLTYFQNEAQLEKSRLLSDRFSAERPKGSFSTLEIQRTEQGDSAMYLCASRLAGGYEQYFGPGTRLTVT.

This clonotype has a handful of counts. The chain links TRBV6-1 to TRBJ1-1, with unresolved D. The CDR3 has 13 amino acids. CDR1 is MNHNS, CDR2 SASEGT, per germline. V lost 7 bases and J lost 1, with 10 bases in between. The CDR3 loop is CASNNPGNTEAFF. The CDR3 DNA follows: TGTGCCAGCAATAACCCCGGGAACACTGAAGCTTTCTTT.

The sample holds many counts of this clonotype. The rearrangement joins TRBV4-3 to TRBJ1-3; no definite D call. The CDR3 is made up of 16 amino acids. The V gene lost 1 base and the J gene lost 2 bases, with 12 bases spanning the gap. Germline-derived CDR1 and CDR2 are LGHNA and YSLEER. CDR3 residues: CASSQVPTLTGNTIYF. The CDR3 DNA sequence: TGCGCCAGCAGCCAAGTCCCAACGCTGACTGGAAACACCATATATTTT.

This clonotype came up a few times. This sequence joins TRBV6-1 and TRBJ2-3; weak D call: TRBD2 (6 bases). Trimming cost V 5 bases and J 0 bases, with 15 bases left between them. This CDR3 is 16 amino acids long. The germline CDR1 and CDR2 sequences are MNHNS and SASEGT. The CDR3 sequence is CASSPASGASTDTQYF. In DNA, the CDR3 is TGTGCCAGCAGTCCGGCGTCGGGAGCTAGCACAGATACGCAGTATTTT.

This clonotype was counted many times. This chain joins TRBV4-1 and TRBJ2-7; 7 bases are shared with TRBD1. Germline V gene data show CDR1 as MGHRA and CDR2 as YSYEKL. The CDR3 spans 14 residues. Unmatched junction bases numbered 6, after V lost 4 bases and J lost 3 bases. The DNA for the CDR3 is TGCGCCAGCAGCCCTCCACAGGGGAACTACGAGCAGTACTTC. Translating gives CASSPPQGNYEQYF.

Many counts were recorded for this clonotype. The J gene is TRBJ2-3, the V gene TRBV7-6; perhaps TRBD1 as D (8 bases). CDR3 length: 15 residues. Trimming took off 5 bases at V and 4 bases at J, with 16 bases between the two ends. Germline assignment: CDR1 SGHVS and CDR2 FNYEAQ. CDR3 coding DNA: TGTGCCAGCAGCCGGACAGGGAGGGTCGCAGATACGCAGTATTTT. Its translation is CASSRTGRVADTQYF.

This clonotype was detected many times. J is TRBJ1-2 and V is TRBV27, with unresolved D. This CDR3 spans 16 amino acids. The germline gives CDR1 MNHEY, CDR2 SMNVEV (reference sequence). With 6 bases removed from V and 0 bases from J, the gap between germline ends came to 17 bases. CDR3 sequence reads: CASRKSGPASNYGYTF. The CDR3 DNA reads TGTGCCAGCAGGAAGAGCGGGCCAGCCTCTAACTATGGCTACACCTTC.

This clonotype was detected many times. The V and J genes are TRBV4-1 and TRBJ2-3, with D uncertain. With 1 base removed from V and 2 bases from J, the gap between germline ends came to 4 bases. The CDR3 has 13 amino acids. The germline V gene has CDR1 MGHRA and CDR2 YSYEKL. Here the CDR3 DNA reads TGCGCCAGCAGCCAAGCAGCCACAGATACGCAGTATTTT. Translating gives CASSQAATDTQYF.

This clonotype was counted many times. This chain joins TRBV6-2 or TRBV6-3 and TRBJ2-1; TRBD2 matches at 11 bases. The CDR3 extends over 20 amino acids. Trimming took 6 bases from V and 5 from J; bases not matched to a gene: 21. The germline CDR1 and CDR2 sequences are MNHEY and SVGEGT. CDR3 protein: CASSPLIGLPLAGANNEQFF. The CDR3, as DNA: TGTGCCAGCAGCCCCCTCATAGGCCTACCACTAGCGGGGGCCAACAATGAGCAGTTCTTC.

This clonotype has a count of ten or more. This chain links TRBV5-1 with TRBJ2-2; D might be TRBD1 (7 bases). V was pared by 7 bases and J by 2 bases, with 18 bases between. The CDR3 sequence is 16 residues long. Per the germline V gene, CDR1 is SGHRS and CDR2 is YFSETQ. The CDR3 bases are TGCGCCAGCCGGAGGGCCGACAGGGTTAACACCGGGGAGCTGTTTTTT. Translating it yields CASRRADRVNTGELFF.

This clonotype has only a few counts. This chain connects TRBV5-1 to TRBJ2-5; 9 bases map to TRBD2. The CDR3 extends over 14 amino acids. V was clipped by 4 bases and J by 3 bases; unmatched bases: 4. Germline V lookup: CDR1 SGHRS, CDR2 YFSETQ. CDR3 sequence: CASSPGTSKETQYF. The CDR3 DNA reads TGCGCCAGCAGCCCCGGGACTAGCAAAGAGACCCAGTACTTC.

This clonotype turned up a few times. The chain joins TRBV18 to TRBJ1-2; 7 bases line up with TRBD1. Germline V CDR1 and CDR2: KGHSH, LQKENI. The CDR3 sequence is 15 residues long. The V gene end was trimmed by 5 bases and the J gene end by 1 base; junction bases not matched to a gene: 7. The CDR3 nucleotides read TGTGCCAGCTCAAAGGACAGGACGATTAACTATGGCTACACCTTC. This encodes CASSKDRTINYGYTF.

This clonotype was counted at least ten times. The V gene is TRBV15, the J gene TRBJ2-7; D unresolved. Germline V gene lookup returns CDR1 LNHNV and CDR2 YYDKDF (reference sequence). The CDR3 sequence is 14 residues long. The V gene lost 0 bases and the J gene lost 2 bases, with 8 bases spanning the gap. The CDR3 DNA sequence: TGTGCCACCAGCAGAGATCGACACACCTACGAGCAGTACTTC. This sequence encodes CATSRDRHTYEQYF.

This clonotype was picked up many times. This chain connects TRBV2 to TRBJ1-2; tentatively, D is TRBD1 (5 bases). Between the trimmed V and J ends, which lost 6 bases and 7 bases, there was a span of 12 bases. The CDR3 runs to 12 residues. The germline CDR1 and CDR2 sequences are SNHLY and FYNNEI. DNA of the CDR3: TGTGCCAGCAGCAAGACAGATTCTGGCTACACCTTC. Amino acids: CASSKTDSGYTF.

This clonotype has ten or more counts. The chain employs TRBV7-2 and TRBJ2-3; D tentatively fits TRBD1 or TRBD2 (5 bases each). The length of the CDR3 is 17 residues. Germline CDR1 and CDR2: SGHTA and FQGNSA. V was cut by 5 bases and J by 1 base, with 19 bases left in between. The CDR3 loop reads CASSLSAPGTRTDTQYF. The CDR3 DNA follows: TGTGCCAGCAGCCTCTCCGCCCCCGGGACCCGCACAGATACGCAGTATTTT. Using reference TRBV7-2 and TRBJ2-3 for the parts outside the CDR3, the full variable domain is GAGVSQSPSNKVTEKGKDVELRCDPISGHTALYWYRQSLGQGLEFLIYFQGNSAPDKSGLPSDRFSAERTGGSVSTLTIQRTQQEDSAVYLCASSLSAPGTRTDTQYFGPGTRLTVL.

This clonotype was counted many times. The chain joins TRBV10-3 to TRBJ1-4; 8 bases map to TRBD1. The CDR3 totals 13 residues. The germline V gene encodes CDR1 ENHRY and CDR2 SYGVKD. The V segment lost 10 bases and the J segment 2 bases; nucleotides outside the gene matches: 3. The CDR3 nucleotides are TGTGCCACAACAGGGGGGACTAATGAAAAACTGTTTTTT. It yields the protein CATTGGTNEKLFF.

The chain combines TRBV7-2 with TRBJ1-5; maybe TRBD1 (5 bases). The V end was cut by 1 base, the J end by 9 bases, with 13 bases between. The V gene's germline CDR1 is SGHTA and CDR2 FQGNSA. The CDR3 spans 14 residues. The CDR3 nucleotides read TGTGCCAGCAGCTTAGGAACGGGGCGCATGCCCCAGCATTTT. It yields the protein CASSLGTGRMPQHF.

This chain joins TRBV18 and TRBJ1-2; a weak D match, TRBD1 (5 bases). This CDR3 is 13 amino acids long. V was cut by 3 bases and J by 8 bases, with 13 bases left in between. Germline V gene lookup returns CDR1 KGHSH and CDR2 LQKENI. CDR3 residues: CASSPAGLRGYTF. The CDR3 region has the DNA TGTGCCAGCTCACCCGCGGGGCTGAGGGGCTACACCTTC.

Details on this clonotype: With a much larger clone just one base away, this may be a read error. This chain uses TRBV28 with TRBJ2-7; 7 bases fit TRBD1. This CDR3 contains 19 residues. Germline CDR1 is MDHEN and CDR2 is SYDVKM. In DNA, the CDR3 is TGTGCCAGCGCTAAACCGGGACAGACCTTCTGGTGGAGCTCCTACGAGAAGTACTTC. Translated: CASAKPGQTFWWSSYEKYF. The entire variable domain, with the rest obtained from reference TRBV28 and TRBJ2-7, is as follows: DVKVTQSSRYLVKRTGEKVFLECVQDMDHENMFWYRQDPGLGLRLIYFSYDVKMKEKGDIPEGYSVSREKKERFSLILESASTNQTSMYLCASAKPGQTFWWSSYEKYFGPGTRLTVT.

In its sample, this clonotype was seen many times. This chain links TRBV4-3 with TRBJ2-3; a possible D gene is TRBD2 (5 bases). CDR1 and CDR2 from the germline V gene are LGHNA and YSLEER. V was trimmed by 0 bases and J by 0 bases, leaving 10 bases between them. CDR3 size: 16 residues. The CDR3 here is CASSQDLQRSTDTQYF. CDR3 sequence (DNA): TGCGCCAGCAGCCAAGATCTCCAGCGGAGCACAGATACGCAGTATTTT.

This clonotype has a count of ten or more. The chain joins TRBV28 to TRBJ2-1; D assignment may be TRBD1 or TRBD2 (5 bases each). V was pared by 2 bases and J by 8 bases, with 13 bases between. Germline lookup yields CDR1 MDHEN and CDR2 SYDVKM. The CDR3 contains 14 residues. The CDR3: CASSLGTARDEQFF. The CDR3 DNA reads as TGTGCCAGCAGTTTAGGGACCGCGCGGGATGAGCAGTTCTTC.

This clonotype was detected ten times or more. The V call is TRBV27, the J call TRBJ2-7; D ambiguous. CDR3 length: 12 residues. Per germline, CDR1 MNHEY and CDR2 SMNVEV (reference sequence). V lost 5 bases to trimming and J lost 0 bases, with 5 bases between them. CDR3 in amino acids: CASSGGSYEQYF. The CDR3 DNA is TGTGCCAGCAGTGGTGGCTCCTACGAGCAGTACTTC.